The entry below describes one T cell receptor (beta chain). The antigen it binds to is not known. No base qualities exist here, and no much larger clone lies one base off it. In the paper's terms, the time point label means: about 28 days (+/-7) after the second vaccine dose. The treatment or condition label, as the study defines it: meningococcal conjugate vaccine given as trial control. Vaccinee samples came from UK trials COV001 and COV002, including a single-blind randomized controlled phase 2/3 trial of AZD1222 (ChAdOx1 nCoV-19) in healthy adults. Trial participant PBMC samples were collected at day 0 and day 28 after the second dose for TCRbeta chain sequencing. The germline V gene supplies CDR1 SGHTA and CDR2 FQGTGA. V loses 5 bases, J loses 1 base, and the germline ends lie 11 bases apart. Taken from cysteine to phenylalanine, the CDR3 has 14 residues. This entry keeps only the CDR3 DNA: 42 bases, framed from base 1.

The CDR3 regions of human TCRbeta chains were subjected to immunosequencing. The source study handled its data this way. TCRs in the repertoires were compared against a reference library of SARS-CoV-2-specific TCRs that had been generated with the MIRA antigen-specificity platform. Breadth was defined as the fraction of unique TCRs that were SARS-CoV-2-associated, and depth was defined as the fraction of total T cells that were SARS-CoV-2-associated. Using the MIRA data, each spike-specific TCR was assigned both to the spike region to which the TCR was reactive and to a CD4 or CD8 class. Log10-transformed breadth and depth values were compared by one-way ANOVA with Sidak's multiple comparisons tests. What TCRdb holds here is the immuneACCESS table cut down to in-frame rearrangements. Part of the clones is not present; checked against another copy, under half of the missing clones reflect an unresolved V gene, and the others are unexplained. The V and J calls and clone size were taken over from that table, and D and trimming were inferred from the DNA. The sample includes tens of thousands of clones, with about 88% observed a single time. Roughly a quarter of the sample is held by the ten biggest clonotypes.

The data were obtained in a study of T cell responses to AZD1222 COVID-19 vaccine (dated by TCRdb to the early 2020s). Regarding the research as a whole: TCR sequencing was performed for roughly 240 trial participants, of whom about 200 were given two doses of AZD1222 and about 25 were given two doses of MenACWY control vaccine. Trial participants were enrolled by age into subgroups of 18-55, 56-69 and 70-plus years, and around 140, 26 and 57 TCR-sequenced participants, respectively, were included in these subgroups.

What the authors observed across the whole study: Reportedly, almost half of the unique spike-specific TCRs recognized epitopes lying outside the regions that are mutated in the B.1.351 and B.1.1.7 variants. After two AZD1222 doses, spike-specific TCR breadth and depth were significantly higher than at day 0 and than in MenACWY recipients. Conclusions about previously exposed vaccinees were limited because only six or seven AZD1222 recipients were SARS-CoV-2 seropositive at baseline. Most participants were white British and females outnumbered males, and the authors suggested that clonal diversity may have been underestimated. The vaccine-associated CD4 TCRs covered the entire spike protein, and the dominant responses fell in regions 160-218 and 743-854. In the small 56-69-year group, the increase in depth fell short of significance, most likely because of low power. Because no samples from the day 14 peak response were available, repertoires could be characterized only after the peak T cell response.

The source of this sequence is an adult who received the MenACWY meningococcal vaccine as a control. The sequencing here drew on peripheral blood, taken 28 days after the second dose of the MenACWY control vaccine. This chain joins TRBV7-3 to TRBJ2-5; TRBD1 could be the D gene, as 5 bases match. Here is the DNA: TGTGCCAGCAGCCTTTCCGACAGCCAAGAGACCCAGTACTTC. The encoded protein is CASSLSDSQETQYF.